This entry features one T cell receptor beta chain sequence. The antigen it recognizes is unknown. No base quality information exists; no much larger clone differs at one position. The CDR3 measures 16 amino acids from cysteine to phenylalanine. The DNA shown is the 48-base CDR3, in frame from base 1. PBMCs were isolated by density centrifugation and stained for CD3, CD4 and CD8, and CD4+ and CD8+ T cells were sorted on a FACSAria. Scalp biopsies and blood samples were provided by unaffected controls. This record comes from a study of CD8+ T cells in alopecia areata (dated by TCRdb to 2016 to 2019). At the level of the whole study: To study T cell clonal expansion in alopecia areata, the researchers applied high-throughput TCRbeta sequencing to both the C3H/HeJ mouse model and human patients. RNA came from the PAXgene miRNA kit for fixed scalp, the miRNeasy kit for PBMCs, and the RNeasy kit for mouse skin. Scalp clonality was compared among normal scalp (n=4), patchy alopecia areata scalp (n=8), and alopecia totalis/universalis scalp (n=8). Amplification of TCRbeta CDR3 regions was done by immunoSEQ multiplex PCR using 35 Vbeta forward primers and 13 Jbeta reverse primers. On the human side, TCRbeta sequencing was run on scalp tissue and on sorted CD4+ and CD8+ peripheral blood T cells from healthy controls and from alopecia areata patients with either patchy or totalis/universalis disease.

Paper-wide results and their limitations: Resident alphabeta T cells in normal human skin are also sequenced, complicating scalp TCR repertoire analysis, unlike mouse skin dominated by gammadelta T cells. Compared with normal scalp, lesional scalp had higher clonality and more expanded CD8+ clones, particularly in alopecia totalis/universalis, a pattern that suggests antigenic drive. Shared TCR sequences between patients were less evident than in mice, which may be partly attributable to HLA diversity in the patient population.

The library was generated by the immunoSEQ multiplex PCR assay. RNA was extracted from all samples and reverse transcribed into cDNA as template for TCR sequencing. SuperScript III was used to make first-strand cDNA, primed with a 2:1 mix of oligo-dT and random hexamers. Amplification bias was assessed with a synthetic immune receptor repertoire, and residual bias was removed computationally. The study's own analysis went as follows. Raw reads were preprocessed to remove errors, and CDR3 was defined by IMGT conventions from the conserved cysteine to phenylalanine. Clonality was calculated as 1 minus Shannon entropy normalized by log2 of the number of productive unique TCRs. Whether scalp clones were CD4 or CD8 was inferred by matching scalp TCRbeta sequences against CD4 and CD8 repertoires sorted from blood. This immuneACCESS table, as held by TCRdb, lists in-frame sequences with V and J called but not all clones. Of the missing ones, under half trace to an unresolved V gene in checked studies; the others have no known cause. V and J calls plus clone size are reproduced from that table; the DNA served to infer D and trimming. Present in this sample are about 100,000 clones, 59% of which were seen just once. The ten biggest clones cover 20% to 25% of the sample.

Rearrangement joined TRBV21-1 to TRBJ1-2. TRBV21-1 is a pseudogene. The TCR was taken from a human donor in good health. Source material: CD8+ T cells sorted from blood. The DNA reads as follows: TGTGCCAGCAGCAAAGCCCCCCGGACGCTCAACTATGGCTACACCTTC. The resulting protein is CASSKAPRTLNYGYTF.